The 5 T cell receptor beta chains in this list originate from one sample, sequenced in a study of blood T cell repertoires in COVID-19. The protocol was immunoSEQ multiplex PCR, while the TCRdb copy is restricted to in-frame clones and leaves out a portion. This sample yields a few hundred thousand clones, of which 85% to 90% are seen a single time; 3.5% to 4% belongs to the top ten. Sequencing was carried out using peripheral blood. The receptors shown here come from a woman between 45 and 65 years old with active or convalescent COVID-19.

The CDR3, as DNA: TGTGCCAGCAGCCCCTCGGAGGGGCTCACTGAAGCTTTCTTT. It specifies CASSPSEGLTEAFF. V and J are TRBV9 and TRBJ1-1, with D perhaps matching TRBD1 (5 bases). Germline V gene data show CDR1 as SGDLS and CDR2 as YYNGEE. V lost 4 bases and J 4 bases, leaving 14 bases between the germline ends. The CDR3 spans 14 residues.

This clone appeared a single time. V and J are TRBV27 and TRBJ2-7, with 15 bases lining up with TRBD2. The germline V gene encodes CDR1 MNHEY and CDR2 SMNVEV (reference sequence). CDR3 length: 16 residues. V was clipped by 3 bases and J by 2 bases; unmatched bases: 2. The CDR3: CASSFGLAGGTYEQYF. The CDR3 DNA reads as TGTGCCAGCAGTTTTGGACTAGCGGGAGGGACCTACGAGCAGTACTTC.

This sequence joins TRBV19 and TRBJ2-2, with D perhaps TRBD2 (5 bases). Deletions cut 9 bases from V and 7 bases from J, with 6 bases between. The CDR3 consists of 10 residues. The germline gives CDR1 LNHDA, CDR2 SQIVND (reference sequence). The CDR3 sequence: CASGIGELFF. Written as DNA, the CDR3 is TGTGCCAGCGGGATCGGGGAGCTGTTTTTT.

V usage is TRBV30 and J usage is TRBJ1-1; no clear D. V was cut by 3 bases and J by 7 bases, with 12 bases left in between. This CDR3 spans 12 amino acids. CDR1 and CDR2 (germline): GTSNPN, SVGIG (reference sequence). CDR3: CAWRGLIGEAFF. The CDR3 bases are TGTGCCTGGAGGGGCTTAATCGGTGAAGCTTTCTTT.

This chain uses TRBV18 with TRBJ2-3, with D tentatively TRBD2 (5 bases). V lost 3 bases to trimming and J lost 6 bases, with 13 bases between them. The CDR3 is 14 residues long. Germline V gene sequence: CDR1 KGHSH, CDR2 LQKENI. The CDR3 spells CASSPRGMRDTQYF. The CDR3 DNA reads as TGTGCCAGCTCACCGAGAGGGATGAGGGATACGCAGTATTTT.